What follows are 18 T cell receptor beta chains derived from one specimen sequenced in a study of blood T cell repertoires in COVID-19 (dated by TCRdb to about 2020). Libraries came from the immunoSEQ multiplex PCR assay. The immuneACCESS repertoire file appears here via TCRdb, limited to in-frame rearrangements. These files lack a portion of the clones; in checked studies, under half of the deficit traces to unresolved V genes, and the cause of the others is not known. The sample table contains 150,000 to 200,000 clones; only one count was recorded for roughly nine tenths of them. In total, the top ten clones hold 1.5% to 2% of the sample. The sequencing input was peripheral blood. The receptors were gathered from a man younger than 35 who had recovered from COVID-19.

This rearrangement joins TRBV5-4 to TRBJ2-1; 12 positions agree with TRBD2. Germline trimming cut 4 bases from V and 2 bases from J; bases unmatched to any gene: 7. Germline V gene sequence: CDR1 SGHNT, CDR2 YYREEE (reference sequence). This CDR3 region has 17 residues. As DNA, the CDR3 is TGTGCCAGCAGCCCAAAGACTAGCGGGAGAACCTACAATGAGCAGTTCTTC. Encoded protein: CASSPKTSGRTYNEQFF.

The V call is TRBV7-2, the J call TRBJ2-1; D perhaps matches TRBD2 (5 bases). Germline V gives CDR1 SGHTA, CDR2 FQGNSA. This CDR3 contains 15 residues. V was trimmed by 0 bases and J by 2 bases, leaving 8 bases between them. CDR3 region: CASSLAGVAYNEQFF. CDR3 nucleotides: TGTGCCAGCAGCTTAGCGGGAGTGGCCTACAATGAGCAGTTCTTC.

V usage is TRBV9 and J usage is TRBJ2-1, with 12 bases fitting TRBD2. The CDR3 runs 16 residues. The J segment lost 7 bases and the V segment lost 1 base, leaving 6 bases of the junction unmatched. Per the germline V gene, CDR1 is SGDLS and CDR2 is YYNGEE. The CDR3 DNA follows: TGTGCCAGCAGCGTAAGGGCTAGCGGGAGGGGTAATGAGCAGTTCTTC. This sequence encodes CASSVRASGRGNEQFF.

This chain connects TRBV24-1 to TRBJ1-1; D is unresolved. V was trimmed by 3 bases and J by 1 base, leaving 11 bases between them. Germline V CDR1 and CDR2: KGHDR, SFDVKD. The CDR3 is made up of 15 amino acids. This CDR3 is CATSDGPGTNTEAFF. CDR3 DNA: TGTGCCACCAGTGATGGGCCCGGCACGAACACTGAAGCTTTCTTT.

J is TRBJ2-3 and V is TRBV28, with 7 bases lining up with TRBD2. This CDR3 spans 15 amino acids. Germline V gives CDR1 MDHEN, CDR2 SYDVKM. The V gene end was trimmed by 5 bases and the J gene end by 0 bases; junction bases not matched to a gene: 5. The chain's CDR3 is CASSLSGASTDTQYF. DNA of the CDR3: TGTGCCAGCAGTCTAAGCGGGGCTAGCACAGATACGCAGTATTTT.

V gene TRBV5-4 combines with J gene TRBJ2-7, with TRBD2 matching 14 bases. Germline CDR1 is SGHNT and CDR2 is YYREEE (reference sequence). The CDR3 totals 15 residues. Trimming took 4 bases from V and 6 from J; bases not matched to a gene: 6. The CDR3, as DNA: TGTGCCAGCAGCCGTCCGGGACTAGCGGGAGTCGAGCAGTACTTC. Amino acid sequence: CASSRPGLAGVEQYF. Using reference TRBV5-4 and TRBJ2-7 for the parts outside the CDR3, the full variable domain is ETGVTQSPTHLIKTRGQQVTLRCSSQSGHNTVSWYQQALGQGPQFIFQYYREEENGRGNFPPRFSGLQFPNYSSELNVNALELDDSALYLCASSRPGLAGVEQYFGPGTRLTVT.

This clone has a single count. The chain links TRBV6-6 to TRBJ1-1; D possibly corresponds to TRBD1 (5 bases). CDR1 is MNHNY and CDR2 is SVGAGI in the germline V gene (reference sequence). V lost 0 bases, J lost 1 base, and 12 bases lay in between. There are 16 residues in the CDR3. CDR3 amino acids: CASSYSKAGPNTEAFF. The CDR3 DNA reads TGTGCCAGCAGTTACTCGAAAGCAGGGCCGAACACTGAAGCTTTCTTT.

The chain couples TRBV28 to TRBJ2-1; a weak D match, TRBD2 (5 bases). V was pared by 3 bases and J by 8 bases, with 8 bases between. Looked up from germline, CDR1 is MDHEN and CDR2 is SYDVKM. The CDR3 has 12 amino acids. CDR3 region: CASSLRGYEQFF. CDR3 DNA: TGTGCCAGCAGTTTGAGAGGGTATGAGCAGTTCTTC.

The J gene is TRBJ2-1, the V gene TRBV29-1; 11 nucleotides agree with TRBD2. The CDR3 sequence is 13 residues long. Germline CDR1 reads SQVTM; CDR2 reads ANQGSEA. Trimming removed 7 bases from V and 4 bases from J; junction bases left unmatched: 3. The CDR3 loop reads CSARTSGYNEQFF. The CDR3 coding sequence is TGCAGCGCTAGGACTAGCGGGTACAATGAGCAGTTCTTC.

CDR3 in DNA: TGTGCCAGCAGCACAGGACAGGGGGCCTACGAGCAGTACTTC. It codes for CASSTGQGAYEQYF. The chain joins TRBV9 to TRBJ2-7, with 10 bases fitting TRBD1. Trimming cost V 4 bases and J 2 bases; bases outside gene matches: 3. Per germline, CDR1 SGDLS and CDR2 YYNGEE. The CDR3 extends over 14 amino acids. Using reference TRBV9 and TRBJ2-7 for the parts outside the CDR3, the full variable domain is DSGVTQTPKHLITATGQRVTLRCSPRSGDLSVYWYQQSLDQGLQFLIQYYNGEERAKGNILERFSAQQFPDLHSELNLSSLELGDSALYFCASSTGQGAYEQYFGPGTRLTVT.

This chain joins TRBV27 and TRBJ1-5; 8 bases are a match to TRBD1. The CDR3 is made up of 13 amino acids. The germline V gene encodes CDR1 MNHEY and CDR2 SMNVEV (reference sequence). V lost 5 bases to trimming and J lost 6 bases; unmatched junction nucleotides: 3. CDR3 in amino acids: CASSATGAQPQHF. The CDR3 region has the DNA TGTGCCAGCAGTGCGACAGGGGCTCAGCCCCAGCATTTT.

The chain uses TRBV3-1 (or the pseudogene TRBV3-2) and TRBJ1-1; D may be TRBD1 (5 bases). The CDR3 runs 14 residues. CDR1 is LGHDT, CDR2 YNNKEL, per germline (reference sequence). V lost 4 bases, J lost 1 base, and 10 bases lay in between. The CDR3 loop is CASSLGGGNTEAFF. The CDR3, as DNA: TGTGCCAGCAGCCTCGGGGGGGGGAACACTGAAGCTTTCTTT.

For the CDR3, the DNA is TGTGCCAGTACCCCCTCAGGGGGATCGAACACTGAAGCTTTCTTT. It codes for CASTPSGGSNTEAFF. This chain connects TRBV19 to TRBJ1-1; the match to TRBD1 covers 7 bases. With 7 bases clipped from V and 1 base from J, the junction kept 9 bases outside the gene matches. The CDR3 has 15 residues. Germline-derived CDR1 and CDR2 are LNHDA and SQIVND (reference sequence).

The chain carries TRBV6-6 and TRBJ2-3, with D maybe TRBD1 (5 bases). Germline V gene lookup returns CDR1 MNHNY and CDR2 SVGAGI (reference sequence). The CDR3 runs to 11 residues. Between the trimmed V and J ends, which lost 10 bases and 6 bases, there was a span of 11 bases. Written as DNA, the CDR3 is TGTGCCACCCAGGGTTACGATACGCAGTATTTT. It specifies CATQGYDTQYF.

This CDR3 reads CASSSLRDRPSPLHF. CDR3 DNA sequence: TGTGCCAGCAGTTCCCTCCGGGACAGACCTTCACCCCTCCACTTT. V usage is TRBV28 and J usage is TRBJ1-6; 7 nucleotides align to TRBD1. CDR1 is MDHEN and CDR2 is SYDVKM in the germline V gene. The CDR3 is 15 amino acids. V lost 4 bases and J lost 9; bases outside the gene matches: 9.

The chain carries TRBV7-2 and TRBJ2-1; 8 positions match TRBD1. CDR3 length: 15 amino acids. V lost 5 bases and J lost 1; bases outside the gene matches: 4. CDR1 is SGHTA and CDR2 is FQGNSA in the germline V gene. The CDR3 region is CASSPRQGSYNEQFF. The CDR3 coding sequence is TGTGCCAGCAGCCCCCGACAGGGGTCCTACAATGAGCAGTTCTTC.

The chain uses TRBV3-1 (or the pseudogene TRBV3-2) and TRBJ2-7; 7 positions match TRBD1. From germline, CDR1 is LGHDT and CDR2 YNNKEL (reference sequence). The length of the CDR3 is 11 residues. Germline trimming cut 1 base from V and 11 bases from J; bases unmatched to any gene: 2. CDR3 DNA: TGTGCCAGCAGCCAAGGCACAGGGGAGTACTTC. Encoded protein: CASSQGTGEYF.

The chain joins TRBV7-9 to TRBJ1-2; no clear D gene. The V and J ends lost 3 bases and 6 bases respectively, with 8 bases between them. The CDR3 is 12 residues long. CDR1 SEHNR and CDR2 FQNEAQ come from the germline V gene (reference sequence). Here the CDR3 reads CASSLDSHGYTF. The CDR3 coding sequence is TGTGCCAGCAGCTTGGACTCACATGGCTACACCTTC.